The 14 T cell receptor beta chains listed next were all sequenced from one sample in a study of identical twins. In TCRdb, the 5' RACE reads were re-called with MiXCR into one record per CDR3 protein. The sample records 550,000 to 700,000 distinct CDR3 sequences, around 20% being singletons. The same sample was also used in a study of T cells expressing NK-cell markers.

The specimen was PBMCs. All receptors come from a woman younger than 35 in good health.

In its sample, this clonotype was seen a few times. The chain has TRBV11-3 and TRBJ2-1, with D perhaps being TRBD1 or TRBD2 (5 bases each). This CDR3 is 15 amino acids long. Trimming cost V 1 base and J 9 bases, with 16 bases left between them. Germline CDR1 SGHNT, CDR2 YENEEA. CDR3 in amino acids: CASSLVGYGTSEQFF. The CDR3, as DNA: TGTGCCAGCAGCTTAGTGGGGTATGGGACCTCTGAGCAGTTCTTC.

Only a few counts were recorded for this clonotype. The chain carries TRBV12-3 or TRBV12-4 and TRBJ2-3; 9 bases agree with TRBD2. The CDR3 is made up of 16 amino acids. The V and J ends lost 4 bases and 0 bases, in that order; junction bases with no gene match: 5. DNA for the CDR3: TGTGCCAGCAGTTCCGCTAGCGGGACTAGCACAGATACGCAGTATTTT. This gives the protein CASSSASGTSTDTQYF.

The rearrangement joins TRBV29-1 to TRBJ1-2; D possibly corresponds to TRBD1 (6 bases). Per the germline V gene, CDR1 is SQVTM and CDR2 is ANQGSEA. Trimming removed 6 bases from V and 5 bases from J, with 10 bases in between. The CDR3 has 11 amino acids. CDR3 sequence reads: CSVTGIYGYTF. As DNA, the CDR3 is TGCAGCGTCACAGGGATTTATGGCTACACCTTC.

The chain combines TRBV20-1 with TRBJ2-7, with a tentative D call TRBD2 (6 bases). The CDR3 extends over 14 amino acids. Between the trimmed V and J ends, which lost 3 bases and 5 bases, there was a span of 17 bases. The germline V gene encodes CDR1 DFQATT and CDR2 SNEGSKA (reference sequence). The CDR3 DNA sequence: TGCAGTGCTAGTCTGCGGGGTCTTGGCGACGAGCAGTACTTC. Encoded protein: CSASLRGLGDEQYF.

V usage is TRBV29-1 and J usage is TRBJ1-1, with D uncertain. CDR1 SQVTM and CDR2 ANQGSEA come from the germline V gene. The CDR3 spans 13 residues. V shed 6 bases and J shed 0 bases, with 11 bases lying between them. The CDR3: CSVSSPMNTEAFF. In DNA, the CDR3 is TGCAGCGTCTCAAGTCCCATGAACACTGAAGCTTTCTTT.

This clonotype was detected only a few times. This chain connects TRBV20-1 to TRBJ2-2; TRBD1 aligns across 10 bases. V trimming: 1 base; J trimming: 6 bases; junction bases outside the gene matches: 5. The CDR3 consists of 15 residues. Germline-derived CDR1 and CDR2 are DFQATT and SNEGSKA (reference sequence). The CDR3 region has the DNA TGCAGTGCTAGAGTCGGGACAGGGGCATCCGGGGAGCTGTTTTTT. Translated: CSARVGTGASGELFF.

This clonotype was observed at least ten times. CDR3 sequence (DNA): TGCGCCAGCAGCCAAGCTAGCGGGGTTCCAGATACGCAGTATTTT. Translation: CASSQASGVPDTQYF. The rearrangement joins TRBV4-3 to TRBJ2-3; 9 bases line up with TRBD2. This CDR3 has 15 residues. The ends lost 1 base at V and 4 bases at J; junction bases unmatched: 3. CDR1 and CDR2 from the germline V gene are LGHNA and YSLEER.

V is TRBV27 and J is TRBJ2-2, with D hard to call. The CDR3 covers 17 residues. CDR1 and CDR2 (germline): MNHEY, SMNVEV (reference sequence). The V end lost 4 bases, the J end lost 7 bases, and 22 bases lay between the germline ends. The CDR3 loop is CASSSAPGRPRNGELFF. The DNA of the CDR3 is TGTGCCAGCAGTTCTGCCCCCGGTAGACCAAGGAACGGGGAGCTGTTTTTT.

This clonotype was counted between two and nine times. The chain carries TRBV10-3 and TRBJ1-2; 10 positions match TRBD1. Germline trimming cut 0 bases from V and 3 bases from J; bases unmatched to any gene: 7. The CDR3 totals 17 residues. CDR1 and CDR2 from the germline V gene are ENHRY and SYGVKD. The CDR3, as DNA: TGTGCCATCAGTGAGTCGCGACAGGGGGCGCGGTACTATGGCTACACCTTC. Protein: CAISESRQGARYYGYTF.

A few counts support this clonotype. V gene TRBV6-2 or TRBV6-3 combines with J gene TRBJ2-1; perhaps D is TRBD1 or TRBD2 (6 bases each). The CDR3 runs to 12 residues. The V gene's germline CDR1 is MNHEY and CDR2 SVGEGT. The CDR3 bases are TGTGAGGCGCGGGACACATACAATGAGCAGTTCTTC. It specifies CEARDTYNEQFF.

There are a few counts of this clonotype. The chain carries TRBV5-1 and TRBJ2-5; 15 bases map to TRBD2. Germline assignment: CDR1 SGHRS and CDR2 YFSETQ. This CDR3 region has 17 residues. Germline trimming cut 6 bases from V and 5 bases from J; bases unmatched to any gene: 11. The CDR3 nucleotides are TGCGCCAGCACCAACACGGGACTAGCGGGAGGATGGGAGACCCAGTACTTC. Translated: CASTNTGLAGGWETQYF.

This clonotype was counted only a few times. This chain connects TRBV10-2 to TRBJ1-6; D possibly corresponds to TRBD1 (5 bases). From germline, CDR1 is WSHSY and CDR2 SAAADI. With 0 bases removed from V and 10 bases from J, the gap between germline ends came to 16 bases. This CDR3 comprises 16 residues. As DNA, the CDR3 is TGCGCCAGCAGTGAGTCGATAGGGAAGGGGAGATCACCCCTCCACTTT. This sequence encodes CASSESIGKGRSPLHF.

The chain employs TRBV5-4 and TRBJ2-3; possibly TRBD2 for D (6 bases). The CDR3 extends over 16 amino acids. Germline-derived CDR1 and CDR2 are SGHNT and YYREEE (reference sequence). The V gene lost 5 bases and the J gene lost 2 bases, with 18 bases spanning the gap. The CDR3 reads CASRSGGSTTTDTQYF. The CDR3 DNA reads as TGTGCCAGCAGGAGTGGGGGGTCCACAACCACAGATACGCAGTATTTT.

A few counts support this clonotype. This rearrangement joins TRBV29-1 to TRBJ2-5; TRBD1 is a possible D gene (6 bases). V was cut by 8 bases and J by 3 bases, with 19 bases left in between. The CDR3 totals 14 residues. CDR1 SQVTM and CDR2 ANQGSEA come from the germline V gene. CDR3 amino acids: CSTSGQMGEETQYF. The CDR3 DNA follows: TGCAGCACCTCGGGACAAATGGGAGAAGAGACCCAGTACTTC.